This T cell receptor beta chain was captured in a study of shared clonotypes between healthy human individuals. Positively selected for CCR7, the CD45RO-negative cells used as naive CD8 cells excluded terminally differentiated effector memory CD45RA+ cells. Within Nashville, Tennessee resided all donors, each a Caucasian adult. The table came from immunoSEQ multiplex PCR; TCRdb's copy has only in-frame clones and leaves some out. The table lists about 2.1 million clones, 85% to 95% of them singletons, with roughly 1.7% in the top ten. The specimen sequenced was naive CD8+ T cells from PBMCs. The TCR was taken from a man in his late teens or twenties in good health. Some clones in this sample may be carry-over from other donors' samples.

The CDR3 protein is CAWDGTSGTYEQYF. The CDR3 bases are TGTGCCTGGGACGGGACTAGCGGAACCTACGAGCAGTACTTC. V and J are TRBV30 and TRBJ2-7; 11 bases are a match to TRBD2. From germline, CDR1 is GTSNPN and CDR2 SVGIG (reference sequence). After removal of 5 bases from V and 2 bases from J, the junction contained 5 bases not matched to a gene. This CDR3 spans 14 amino acids.